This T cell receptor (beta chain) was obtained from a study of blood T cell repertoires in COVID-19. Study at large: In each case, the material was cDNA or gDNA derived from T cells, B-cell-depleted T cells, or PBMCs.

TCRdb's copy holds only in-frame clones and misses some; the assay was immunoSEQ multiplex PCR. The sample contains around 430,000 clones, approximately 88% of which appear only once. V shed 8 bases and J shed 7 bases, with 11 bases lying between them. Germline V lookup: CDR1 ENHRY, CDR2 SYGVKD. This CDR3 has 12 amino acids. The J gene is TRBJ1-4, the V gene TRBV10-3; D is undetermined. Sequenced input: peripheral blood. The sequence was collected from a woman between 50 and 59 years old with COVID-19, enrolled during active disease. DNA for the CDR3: TGTGCCATCGGGGAGGGTGGTGAAAAACTGTTTTTT. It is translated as CAIGEGGEKLFF.